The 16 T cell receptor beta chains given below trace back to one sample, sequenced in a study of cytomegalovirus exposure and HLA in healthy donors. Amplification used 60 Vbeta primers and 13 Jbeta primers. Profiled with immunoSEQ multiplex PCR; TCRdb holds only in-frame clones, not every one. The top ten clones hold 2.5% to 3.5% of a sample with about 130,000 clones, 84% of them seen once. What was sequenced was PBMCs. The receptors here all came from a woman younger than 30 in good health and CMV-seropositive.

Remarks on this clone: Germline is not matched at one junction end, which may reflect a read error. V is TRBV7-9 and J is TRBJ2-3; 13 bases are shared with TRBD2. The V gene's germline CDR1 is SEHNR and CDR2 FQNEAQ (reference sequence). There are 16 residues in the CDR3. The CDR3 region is CSSSVGLAGDTDTQYF. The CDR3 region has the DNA TGTTCCAGCAGCGTAGGACTAGCGGGGGACACAGATACGCAGTATTTT.

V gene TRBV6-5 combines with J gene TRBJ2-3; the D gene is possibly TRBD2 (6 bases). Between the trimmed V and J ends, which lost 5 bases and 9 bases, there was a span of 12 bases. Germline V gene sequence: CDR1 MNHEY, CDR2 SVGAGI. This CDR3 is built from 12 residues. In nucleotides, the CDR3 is TGTGCCAGCAGTCCGACTAGAGACACGCAGTATTTT. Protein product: CASSPTRDTQYF.

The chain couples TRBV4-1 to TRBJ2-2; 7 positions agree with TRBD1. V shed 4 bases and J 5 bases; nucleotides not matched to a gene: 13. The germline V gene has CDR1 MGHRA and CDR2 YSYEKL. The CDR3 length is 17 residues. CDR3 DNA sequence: TGCGCCAGCAGCCCTGACCCGGGACAGAGTCTGACCGGGGAGCTGTTTTTT. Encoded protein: CASSPDPGQSLTGELFF.

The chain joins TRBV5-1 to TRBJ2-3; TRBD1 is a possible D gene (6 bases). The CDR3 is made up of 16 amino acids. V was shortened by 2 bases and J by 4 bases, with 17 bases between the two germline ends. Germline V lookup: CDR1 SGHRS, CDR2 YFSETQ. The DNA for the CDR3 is TGCGCCAGCAGCTTCAGGGACAACCAACGCGCAGATACGCAGTATTTT. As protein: CASSFRDNQRADTQYF.

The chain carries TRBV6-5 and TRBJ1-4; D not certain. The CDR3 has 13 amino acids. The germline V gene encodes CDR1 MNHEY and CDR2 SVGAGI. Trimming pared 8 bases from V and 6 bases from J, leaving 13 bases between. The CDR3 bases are TGTGCCAGCCGACCGACGACTTATGAAAAACTGTTTTTT. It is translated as CASRPTTYEKLFF.

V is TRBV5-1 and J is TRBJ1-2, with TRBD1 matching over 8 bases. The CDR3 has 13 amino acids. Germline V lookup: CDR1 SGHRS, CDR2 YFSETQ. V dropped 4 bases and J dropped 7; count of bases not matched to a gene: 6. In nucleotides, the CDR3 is TGCGCCAGCAGCGATGGACAGGGAGGTGGCTACACCTTC. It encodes CASSDGQGGGYTF.

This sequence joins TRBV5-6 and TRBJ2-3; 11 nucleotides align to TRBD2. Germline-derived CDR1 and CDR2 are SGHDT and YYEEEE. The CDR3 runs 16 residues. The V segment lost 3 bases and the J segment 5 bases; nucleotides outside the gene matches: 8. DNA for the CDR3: TGTGCCAGCAGCTCCAGACTAGCGGGGTCACAAGATACGCAGTATTTT. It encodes CASSSRLAGSQDTQYF.

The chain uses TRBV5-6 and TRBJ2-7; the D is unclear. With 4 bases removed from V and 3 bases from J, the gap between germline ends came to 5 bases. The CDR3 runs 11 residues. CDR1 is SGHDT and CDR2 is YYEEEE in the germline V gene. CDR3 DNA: TGTGCCAGCAGCCTTAACTACGAGCAGTACTTC. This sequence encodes CASSLNYEQYF.

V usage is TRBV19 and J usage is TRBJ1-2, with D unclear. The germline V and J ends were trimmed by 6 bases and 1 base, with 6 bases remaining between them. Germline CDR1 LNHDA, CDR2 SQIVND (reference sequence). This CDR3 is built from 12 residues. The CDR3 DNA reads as TGTGCCAGTAGCCCCCTTAACTATGGCTACACCTTC. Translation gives CASSPLNYGYTF.

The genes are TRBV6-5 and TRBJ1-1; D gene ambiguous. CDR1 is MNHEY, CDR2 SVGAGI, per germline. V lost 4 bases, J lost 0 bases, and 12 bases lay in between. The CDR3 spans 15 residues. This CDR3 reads CASSFKTRLNTEAFF. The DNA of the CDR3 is TGTGCCAGCAGTTTTAAGACGAGGCTGAACACTGAAGCTTTCTTT.

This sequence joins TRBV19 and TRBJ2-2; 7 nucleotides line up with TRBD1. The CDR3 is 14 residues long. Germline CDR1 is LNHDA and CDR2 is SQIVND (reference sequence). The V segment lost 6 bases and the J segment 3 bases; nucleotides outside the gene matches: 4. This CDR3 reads CASRFGQDTGELFF. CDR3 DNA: TGTGCCAGTAGATTTGGACAGGACACCGGGGAGCTGTTTTTT.

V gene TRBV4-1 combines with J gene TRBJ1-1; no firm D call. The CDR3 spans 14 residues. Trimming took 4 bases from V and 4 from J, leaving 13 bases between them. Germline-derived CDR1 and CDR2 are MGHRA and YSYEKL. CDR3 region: CASSPTPHSTEAFF. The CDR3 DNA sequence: TGCGCCAGCAGCCCCACCCCCCACAGCACTGAAGCTTTCTTT.

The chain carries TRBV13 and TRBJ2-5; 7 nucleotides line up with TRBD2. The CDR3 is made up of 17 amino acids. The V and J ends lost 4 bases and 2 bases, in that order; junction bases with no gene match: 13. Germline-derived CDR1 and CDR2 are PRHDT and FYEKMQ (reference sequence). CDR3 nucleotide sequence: TGTGCCAGCAGCTCCCCTGGGAGCGGGGTGAAGCAAGAGACCCAGTACTTC. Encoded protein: CASSSPGSGVKQETQYF.

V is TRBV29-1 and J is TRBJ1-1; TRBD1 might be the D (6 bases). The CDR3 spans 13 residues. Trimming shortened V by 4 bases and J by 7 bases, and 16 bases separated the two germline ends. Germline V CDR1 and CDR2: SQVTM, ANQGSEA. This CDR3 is CSVGLDRSNEAFF. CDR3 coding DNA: TGCAGCGTTGGGTTAGACAGGTCCAATGAAGCTTTCTTT.

The CDR3 nucleotides are TGTGCCAGTAGTATGGCCGACAGGGGAAATGAAAAACTGTTTTTT. It codes for CASSMADRGNEKLFF. V usage is TRBV19 and J usage is TRBJ1-4; the match to TRBD1 covers 8 bases. The CDR3 sequence is 15 residues long. Germline assignment: CDR1 LNHDA and CDR2 SQIVND (reference sequence). Losses at the gene ends were 3 bases for V and 5 bases for J; bases not matched to a gene: 5.

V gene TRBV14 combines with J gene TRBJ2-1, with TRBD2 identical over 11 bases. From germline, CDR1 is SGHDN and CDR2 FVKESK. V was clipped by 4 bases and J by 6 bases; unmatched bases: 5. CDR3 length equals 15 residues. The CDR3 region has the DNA TGTGCCAGCAGCCTCTTAGCGGGGGGGCTCAATGAGCAGTTCTTC. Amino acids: CASSLLAGGLNEQFF.